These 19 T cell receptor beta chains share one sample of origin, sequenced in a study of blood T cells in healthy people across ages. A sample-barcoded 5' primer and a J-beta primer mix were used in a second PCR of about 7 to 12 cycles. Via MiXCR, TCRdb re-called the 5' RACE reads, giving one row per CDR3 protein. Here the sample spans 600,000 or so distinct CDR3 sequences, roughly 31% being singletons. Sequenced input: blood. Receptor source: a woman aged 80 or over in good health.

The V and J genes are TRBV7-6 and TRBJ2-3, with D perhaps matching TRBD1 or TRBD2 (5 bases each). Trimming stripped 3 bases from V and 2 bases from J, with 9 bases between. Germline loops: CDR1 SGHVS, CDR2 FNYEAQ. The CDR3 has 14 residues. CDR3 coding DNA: TGTGCCAGCAGCTTGATGGGACCCACAGATACGCAGTATTTT. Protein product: CASSLMGPTDTQYF. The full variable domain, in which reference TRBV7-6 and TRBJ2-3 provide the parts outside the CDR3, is GAGVSQSPRYKVTKRGQDVALRCDPISGHVSLYWYRQALGQGPEFLTYFNYEAQQDKSGLPNDRFSAERPEGSISTLTIQRTEQRDSAMYRCASSLMGPTDTQYFGPGTRLTVL.

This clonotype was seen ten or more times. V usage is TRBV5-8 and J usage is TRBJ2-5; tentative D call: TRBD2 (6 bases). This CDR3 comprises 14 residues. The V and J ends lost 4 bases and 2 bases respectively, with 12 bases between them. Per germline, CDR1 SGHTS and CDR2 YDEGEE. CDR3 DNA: TGTGCCAGCAGCGCGGGACTCCTTCAAGAGACCCAGTACTTC. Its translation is CASSAGLLQETQYF.

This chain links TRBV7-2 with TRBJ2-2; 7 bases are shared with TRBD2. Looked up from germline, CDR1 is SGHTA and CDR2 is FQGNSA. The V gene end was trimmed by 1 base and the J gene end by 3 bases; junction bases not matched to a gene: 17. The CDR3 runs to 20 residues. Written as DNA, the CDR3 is TGTGCCAGCAGCTTAGACCCCCCGAGAACGGCGGGAGCTGACACCGGGGAGCTGTTTTTT. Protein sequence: CASSLDPPRTAGADTGELFF. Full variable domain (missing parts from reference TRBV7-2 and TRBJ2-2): GAGVSQSPSNKVTEKGKDVELRCDPISGHTALYWYRQSLGQGLEFLIYFQGNSAPDKSGLPSDRFSAERTGGSVSTLTIQRTQQEDSAVYLCASSLDPPRTAGADTGELFFGEGSRLTVL.

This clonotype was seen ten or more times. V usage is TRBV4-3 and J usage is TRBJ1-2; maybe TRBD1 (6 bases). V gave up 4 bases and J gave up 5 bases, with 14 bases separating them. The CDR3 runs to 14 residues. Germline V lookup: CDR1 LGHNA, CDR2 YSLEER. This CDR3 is CASSRDRWTYGYTF. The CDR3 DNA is TGCGCCAGCAGCCGAGACAGGTGGACGTATGGCTACACCTTC.

The CDR3 nucleotides read TGTGCCAGCTCACCGGCCAGGGGGTACGAGCAGTACTTC. It translates to CASSPARGYEQYF. The genes are TRBV18 and TRBJ2-7, with TRBD1 matching over 7 bases. V lost 3 bases and J lost 4; bases outside the gene matches: 3. Germline V gene lookup returns CDR1 KGHSH and CDR2 LQKENI. The CDR3 length is 13 residues.

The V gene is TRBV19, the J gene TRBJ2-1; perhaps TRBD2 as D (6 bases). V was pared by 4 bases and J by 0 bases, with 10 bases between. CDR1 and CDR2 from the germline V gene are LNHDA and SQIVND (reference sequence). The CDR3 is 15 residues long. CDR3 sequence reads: CASSTSRGSYNEQFF. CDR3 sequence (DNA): TGTGCCAGTAGTACCTCGCGGGGCTCCTACAATGAGCAGTTCTTC.

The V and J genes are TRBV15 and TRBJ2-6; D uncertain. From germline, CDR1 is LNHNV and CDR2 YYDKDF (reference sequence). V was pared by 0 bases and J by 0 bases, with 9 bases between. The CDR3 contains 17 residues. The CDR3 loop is CATSRESPFSGANVLTF. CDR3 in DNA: TGTGCCACCAGCAGAGAGTCCCCATTCTCTGGGGCCAACGTCCTGACTTTC.

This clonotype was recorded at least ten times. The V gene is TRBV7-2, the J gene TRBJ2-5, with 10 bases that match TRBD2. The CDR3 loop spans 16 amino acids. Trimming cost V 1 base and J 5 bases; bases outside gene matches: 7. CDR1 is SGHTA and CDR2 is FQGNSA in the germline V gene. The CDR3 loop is CASSLEAGGPGETQYF. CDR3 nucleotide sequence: TGTGCCAGCAGCTTAGAAGCGGGGGGGCCGGGGGAGACCCAGTACTTC. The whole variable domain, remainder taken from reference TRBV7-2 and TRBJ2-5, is GAGVSQSPSNKVTEKGKDVELRCDPISGHTALYWYRQSLGQGLEFLIYFQGNSAPDKSGLPSDRFSAERTGGSVSTLTIQRTQQEDSAVYLCASSLEAGGPGETQYFGPGTRLLVL.

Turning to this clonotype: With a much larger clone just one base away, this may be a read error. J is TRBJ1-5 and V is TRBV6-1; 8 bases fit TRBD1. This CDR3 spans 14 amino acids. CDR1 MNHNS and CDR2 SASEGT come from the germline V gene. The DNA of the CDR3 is TGTGCCAGCAAAGTTTCAGGGGGCAATCGGCCCCAGCATTTT. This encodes CASKVSGGNRPQHF.

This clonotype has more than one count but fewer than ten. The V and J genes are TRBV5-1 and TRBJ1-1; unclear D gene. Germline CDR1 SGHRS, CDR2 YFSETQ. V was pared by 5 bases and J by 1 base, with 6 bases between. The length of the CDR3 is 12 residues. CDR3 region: CASSMGNTEAFF. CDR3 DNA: TGCGCCAGCAGTATGGGGAACACTGAAGCTTTCTTT.

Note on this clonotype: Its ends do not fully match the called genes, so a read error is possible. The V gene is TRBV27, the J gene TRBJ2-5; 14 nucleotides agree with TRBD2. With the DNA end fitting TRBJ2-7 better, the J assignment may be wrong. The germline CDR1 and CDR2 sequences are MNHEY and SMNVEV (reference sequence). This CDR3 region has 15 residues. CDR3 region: CVSSPGTSGGYEQYF. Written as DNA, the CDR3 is TGTGTCAGCAGTCCTGGGACTAGCGGGGGTTACGAGCAGTACTTC.

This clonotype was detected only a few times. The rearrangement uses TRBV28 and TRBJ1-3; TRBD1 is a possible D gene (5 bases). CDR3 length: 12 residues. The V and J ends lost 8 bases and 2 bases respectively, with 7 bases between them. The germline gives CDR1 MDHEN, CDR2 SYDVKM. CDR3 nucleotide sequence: TGTGCCAGCCGAGGGGCTGGAAACACCATATATTTT. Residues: CASRGAGNTIYF. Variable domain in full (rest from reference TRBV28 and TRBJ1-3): DVKVTQSSRYLVKRTGEKVFLECVQDMDHENMFWYRQDPGLGLRLIYFSYDVKMKEKGDIPEGYSVSREKKERFSLILESASTNQTSMYLCASRGAGNTIYFGEGSWLTVV.

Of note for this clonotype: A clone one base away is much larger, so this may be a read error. The CDR3 region has the DNA TGTGCCAGCAGCACGGACCCTAGCTCCTACAATGAGCAGTTCTTC. Its translation: CASSTDPSSYNEQFF. This chain links TRBV11-3 with TRBJ2-1; D remains ambiguous. V was cut by 5 bases and J by 0 bases, with 11 bases left in between. The CDR3 consists of 15 residues. Germline CDR1 and CDR2: SGHNT and YENEEA.

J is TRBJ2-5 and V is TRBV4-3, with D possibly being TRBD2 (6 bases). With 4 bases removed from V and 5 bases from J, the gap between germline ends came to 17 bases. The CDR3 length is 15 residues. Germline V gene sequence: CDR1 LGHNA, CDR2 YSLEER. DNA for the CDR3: TGCGCCAGCAGCCCGGGAGTGGGAGACGGGGAGACCCAGTACTTC. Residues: CASSPGVGDGETQYF.

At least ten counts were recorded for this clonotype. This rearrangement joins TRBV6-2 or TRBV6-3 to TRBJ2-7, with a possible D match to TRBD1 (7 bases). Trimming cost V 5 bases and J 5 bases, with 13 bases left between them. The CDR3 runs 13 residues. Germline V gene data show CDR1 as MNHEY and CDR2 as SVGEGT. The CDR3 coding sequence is TGTGCCAGCAGTGATACAGGGGAGGACGAGCAGTACTTC. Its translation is CASSDTGEDEQYF.

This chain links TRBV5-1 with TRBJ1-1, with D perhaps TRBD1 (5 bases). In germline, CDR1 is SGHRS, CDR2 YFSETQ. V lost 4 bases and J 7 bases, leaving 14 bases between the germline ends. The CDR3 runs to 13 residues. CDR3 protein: CASSSGTWDEAFF. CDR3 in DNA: TGCGCCAGCAGCAGCGGGACCTGGGATGAAGCTTTCTTT.

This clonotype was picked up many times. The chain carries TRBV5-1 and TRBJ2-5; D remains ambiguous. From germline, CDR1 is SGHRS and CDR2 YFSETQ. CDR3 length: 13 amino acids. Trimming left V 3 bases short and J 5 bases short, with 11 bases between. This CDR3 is CASSSSRTETQYF. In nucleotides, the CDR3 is TGCGCCAGCAGCTCCTCTAGAACGGAGACCCAGTACTTC.

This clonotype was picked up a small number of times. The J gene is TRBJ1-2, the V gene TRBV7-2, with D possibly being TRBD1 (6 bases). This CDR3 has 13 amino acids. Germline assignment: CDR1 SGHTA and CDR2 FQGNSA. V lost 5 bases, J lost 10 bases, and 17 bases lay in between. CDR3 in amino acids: CASSGGGYGNYTF. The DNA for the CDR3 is TGTGCCAGCAGCGGAGGGGGGTACGGGAACTACACCTTC.

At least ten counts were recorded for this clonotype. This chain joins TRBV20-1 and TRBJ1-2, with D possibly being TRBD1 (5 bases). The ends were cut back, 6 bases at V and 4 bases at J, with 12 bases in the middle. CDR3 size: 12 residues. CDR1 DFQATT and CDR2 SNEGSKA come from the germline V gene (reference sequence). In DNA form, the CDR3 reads TGCAGTGCGAACGGGGGGGGCTATGGCTACACCTTC. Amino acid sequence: CSANGGGYGYTF.